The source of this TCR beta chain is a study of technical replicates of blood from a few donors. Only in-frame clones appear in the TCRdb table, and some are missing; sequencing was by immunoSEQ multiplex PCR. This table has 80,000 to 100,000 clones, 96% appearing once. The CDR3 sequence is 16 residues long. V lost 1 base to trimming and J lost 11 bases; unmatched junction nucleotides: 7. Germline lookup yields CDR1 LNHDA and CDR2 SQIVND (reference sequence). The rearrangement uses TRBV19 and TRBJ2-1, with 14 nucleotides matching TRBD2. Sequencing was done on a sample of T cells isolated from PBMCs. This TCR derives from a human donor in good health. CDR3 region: CASSIGRLAGGPQQFF. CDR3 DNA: TGTGCCAGTAGTATAGGGAGACTAGCGGGAGGGCCACAGCAGTTCTTC.